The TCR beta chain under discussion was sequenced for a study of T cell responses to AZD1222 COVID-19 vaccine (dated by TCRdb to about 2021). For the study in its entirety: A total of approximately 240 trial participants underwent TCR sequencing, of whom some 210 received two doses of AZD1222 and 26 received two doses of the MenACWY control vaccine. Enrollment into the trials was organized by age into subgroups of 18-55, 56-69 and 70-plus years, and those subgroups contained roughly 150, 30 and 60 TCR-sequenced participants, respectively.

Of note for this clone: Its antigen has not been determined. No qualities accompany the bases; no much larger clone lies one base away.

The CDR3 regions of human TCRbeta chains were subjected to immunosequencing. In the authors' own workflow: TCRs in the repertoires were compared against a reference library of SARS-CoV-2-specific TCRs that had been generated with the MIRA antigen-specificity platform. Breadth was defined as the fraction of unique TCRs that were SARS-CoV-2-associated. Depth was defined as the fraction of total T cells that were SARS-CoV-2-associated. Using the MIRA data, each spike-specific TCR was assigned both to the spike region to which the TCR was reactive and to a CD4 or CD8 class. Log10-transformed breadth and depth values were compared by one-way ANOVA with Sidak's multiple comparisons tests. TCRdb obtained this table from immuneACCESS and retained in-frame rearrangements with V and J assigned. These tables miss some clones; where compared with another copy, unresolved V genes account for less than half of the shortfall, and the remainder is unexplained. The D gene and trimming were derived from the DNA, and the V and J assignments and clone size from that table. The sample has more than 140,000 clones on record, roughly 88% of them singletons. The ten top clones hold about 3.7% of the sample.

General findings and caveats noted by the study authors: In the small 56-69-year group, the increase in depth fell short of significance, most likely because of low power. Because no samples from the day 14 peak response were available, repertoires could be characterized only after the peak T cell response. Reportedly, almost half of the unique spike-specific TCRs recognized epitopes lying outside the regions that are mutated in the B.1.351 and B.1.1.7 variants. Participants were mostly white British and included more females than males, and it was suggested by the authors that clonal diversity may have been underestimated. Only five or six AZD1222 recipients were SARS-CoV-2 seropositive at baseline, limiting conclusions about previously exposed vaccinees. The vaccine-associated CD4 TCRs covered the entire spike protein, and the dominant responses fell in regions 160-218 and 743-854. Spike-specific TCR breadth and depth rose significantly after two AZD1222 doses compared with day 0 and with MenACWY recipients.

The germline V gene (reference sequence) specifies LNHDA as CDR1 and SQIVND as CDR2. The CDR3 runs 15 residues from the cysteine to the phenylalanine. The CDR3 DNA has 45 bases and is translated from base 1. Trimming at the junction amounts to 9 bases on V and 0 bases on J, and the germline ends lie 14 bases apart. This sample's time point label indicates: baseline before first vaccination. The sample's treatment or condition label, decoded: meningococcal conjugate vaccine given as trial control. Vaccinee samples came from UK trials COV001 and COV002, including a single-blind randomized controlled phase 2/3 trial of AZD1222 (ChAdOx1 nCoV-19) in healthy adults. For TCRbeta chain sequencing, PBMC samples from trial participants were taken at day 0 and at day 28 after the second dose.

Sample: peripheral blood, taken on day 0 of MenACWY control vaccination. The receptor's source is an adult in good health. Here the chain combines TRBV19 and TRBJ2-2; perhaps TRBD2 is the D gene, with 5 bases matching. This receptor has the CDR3 CASRIGVANTGELFF. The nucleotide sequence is TGTGCCAGCAGAATCGGGGTGGCGAACACCGGGGAGCTGTTTTTT.